One and the same sample provided the 6 T cell receptor beta chains below, sequenced in a study of identical twins. In TCRdb, the 5' RACE reads were re-called with MiXCR into one record per CDR3 protein. The table includes under 300,000 distinct CDR3 sequences, around 8% detected once. This same sample was also taken into another study, of yellow fever vaccine responses in identical twins.

The sample comprised CD8+ T cells sorted from blood. These receptors came from a woman aged 18-29 years in good health.

The chain joins TRBV6-1 to TRBJ2-1, with 9 bases lining up with TRBD2. The CDR3 is 14 residues long. V gave up 6 bases and J gave up 5 bases; unmatched junction bases: 5. Germline lookup yields CDR1 MNHNS and CDR2 SASEGT. DNA for the CDR3: TGTGCCAGCAGCCATCTAGCGGGGCACAATGAGCAGTTCTTC. It translates to CASSHLAGHNEQFF.

This clonotype has at least ten counts. V usage is TRBV12-5 and J usage is TRBJ1-1; TRBD1 agrees at 10 bases. CDR1 is LGHNT, CDR2 FRNRAP, per germline. V was clipped by 1 base and J by 4 bases; unmatched bases: 3. The CDR3 runs 15 residues. Here the CDR3 DNA reads TGTGCTAGTGGTTTGGAGACAGGGGGCTTCACTGAAGCTTTCTTT. Its protein is CASGLETGGFTEAFF.

This clonotype was recorded many times. V is TRBV5-1 and J is TRBJ2-1, with a weak D call TRBD1 (6 bases). Germline V lookup: CDR1 SGHRS, CDR2 YFSETQ. The CDR3 consists of 15 residues. Trimming left V 0 bases short and J 8 bases short, with 15 bases between. CDR3 in DNA: TGCGCCAGCAGCTTGGAAGGGGCGACAGGCTATGAGCAGTTCTTC. This gives the protein CASSLEGATGYEQFF. Variable domain in full (rest from reference TRBV5-1 and TRBJ2-1): KAGVTQTPRYLIKTRGQQVTLSCSPISGHRSVSWYQQTPGQGLQFLFEYFSETQRNKGNFPGRFSGRQFSNSRSEMNVSTLELGDSALYLCASSLEGATGYEQFFGPGTRLTVL.

This clonotype was observed many times. The V call is TRBV20-1, the J call TRBJ2-7; 7 positions match TRBD1. V trimming: 2 bases; J trimming: 2 bases; junction bases outside the gene matches: 9. This CDR3 is built from 15 residues. Germline V lookup: CDR1 DFQATT, CDR2 SNEGSKA (reference sequence). This chain's CDR3 is CSARFVGTAPYEQYF. DNA for the CDR3: TGCAGTGCTAGATTCGTTGGGACAGCACCCTACGAGCAGTACTTC.

A few counts support this clonotype. This sequence joins TRBV3-1 and TRBJ2-7; TRBD2 matches 9 bases. The CDR3 contains 16 residues. From germline, CDR1 is LGHDT and CDR2 YNNKEL (reference sequence). Germline trimming cut 0 bases from V and 3 bases from J; bases unmatched to any gene: 6. CDR3 sequence: CASSQDVAGAFYEQYF. In nucleotides, the CDR3 is TGTGCCAGCAGCCAAGACGTAGCGGGGGCCTTCTACGAGCAGTACTTC.

This clonotype occurred a few times. The rearrangement joins TRBV9 to TRBJ2-7; 12 nucleotides align to TRBD2. The trim removed 4 bases at V and 5 bases at J, leaving 7 bases unmatched. Germline loops: CDR1 SGDLS, CDR2 YYNGEE. The CDR3 consists of 15 residues. As DNA, the CDR3 is TGTGCCAGCAGCTTGACTAGCGGGAGCTACAACGAGCAGTACTTC. This encodes CASSLTSGSYNEQYF.